These 12 T cell receptor beta chains share one sample of origin, sequenced in a study of T cell responses to AZD1222 COVID-19 vaccine. Measured with immunoSEQ multiplex PCR; TCRdb has only the in-frame clones, and not every one. Among tens of thousands of clones, 70% to 90% were seen once, and the ten largest hold about an eighth. This material consisted of peripheral blood, taken 28 days after the second AZD1222 dose. The receptors originated from an adult who received the AZD1222 COVID-19 vaccine.

This chain uses TRBV3-1 (or the pseudogene TRBV3-2) with TRBJ1-6; D unresolved. Trimming pared 1 base from V and 7 bases from J, leaving 2 bases between. Germline V gene lookup returns CDR1 LGHDT and CDR2 YNNKEL (reference sequence). The CDR3 length is 12 residues. This chain's CDR3 is CASSQVNSPLHF. The CDR3 DNA reads TGTGCCAGCAGCCAAGTAAATTCACCCCTCCACTTT.

The chain combines TRBV5-4 with TRBJ2-2; D unclear. The CDR3 runs to 13 residues. Germline CDR1 is SGHNT and CDR2 is YYREEE (reference sequence). With 0 bases removed from V and 7 bases from J, the gap between germline ends came to 7 bases. CDR3 bases: TGTGCCAGCAGCTTGGAAGGGATCGGGGAGCTGTTTTTT. Translated: CASSLEGIGELFF.

The rearrangement uses TRBV5-4 and TRBJ1-1; TRBD1 might be the D (6 bases). The CDR3 runs 13 residues. The V end was cut by 1 base, the J end by 10 bases, with 14 bases between. Germline assignment: CDR1 SGHNT and CDR2 YYREEE (reference sequence). The CDR3 bases are TGTGCCAGCAGCTTGACGGGGGGCATGGGAGCTTTCTTT. Residues: CASSLTGGMGAFF.

The V and J genes are TRBV5-1 and TRBJ1-4; D is ambiguous. V shed 1 base and J shed 0 bases, with 1 base lying between them. Germline CDR1 reads SGHRS; CDR2 reads YFSETQ. CDR3 size: 13 residues. CDR3 amino acids: CASSLTTNEKLFF. The CDR3 DNA reads as TGCGCCAGCAGCTTGACAACTAATGAAAAACTGTTTTTT.

In this sample, this clone turned up once. This specimen includes other DNA sequences encoding the same CDR3. V is TRBV5-1 and J is TRBJ1-2; 7 bases are a match to TRBD1. J was trimmed by 5 bases and V by 0 bases; bases with no gene match: 7. This CDR3 spans 15 amino acids. Germline V gene data show CDR1 as SGHRS and CDR2 as YFSETQ. The CDR3 region has the DNA TGCGCCAGCAGCTTGGATCCCGGGACAGCTTATGGCTACACCTTC. Amino acid sequence: CASSLDPGTAYGYTF.

The rearrangement links TRBV28 to TRBJ2-7; 8 nucleotides agree with TRBD2. The CDR3 contains 13 residues. The J segment lost 0 bases and the V segment lost 8 bases, leaving 3 bases of the junction unmatched. Per germline, CDR1 MDHEN and CDR2 SYDVKM. The CDR3 DNA reads TGTGCCAGCGGCAGCGGGAGCTCCTACGAGCAGTACTTC. It encodes CASGSGSSYEQYF. The full variable domain, its missing parts supplied by reference TRBV28 and TRBJ2-7, is DVKVTQSSRYLVKRTGEKVFLECVQDMDHENMFWYRQDPGLGLRLIYFSYDVKMKEKGDIPEGYSVSREKKERFSLILESASTNQTSMYLCASGSGSSYEQYFGPGTRLTVT.

The gene calls are TRBV19 and TRBJ2-7, with 9 bases matching TRBD1. This CDR3 comprises 14 residues. CDR1 is LNHDA, CDR2 SQIVND, per germline (reference sequence). V shed 5 bases, J shed 6 bases, and the junction held 8 bases outside the gene matches. The CDR3 region is CASSPRTGVSEQYF. Here the CDR3 DNA reads TGTGCCAGTAGTCCCCGGACAGGGGTGAGCGAGCAGTACTTC.

V gene TRBV5-1 combines with J gene TRBJ2-5; 12 positions agree with TRBD2. The V gene end was trimmed by 4 bases and the J gene end by 5 bases; junction bases not matched to a gene: 6. The CDR3 has 15 amino acids. Germline CDR1 and CDR2: SGHRS and YFSETQ. This CDR3 reads CASSPSGGVSETQYF. In nucleotides, the CDR3 is TGCGCCAGCAGCCCTAGCGGGGGGGTTTCGGAGACCCAGTACTTC.

The chain couples TRBV12-3 or TRBV12-4 to TRBJ1-4; D is possibly TRBD1 (6 bases). The CDR3 runs 13 residues. The V end lost 2 bases, the J end lost 7 bases, and 8 bases lay between the germline ends. The CDR3 DNA is TGTGCCAGCAGTTTAAGGGGGTCTGAAAAACTGTTTTTT. As protein: CASSLRGSEKLFF.

The chain links TRBV3-1 (or the pseudogene TRBV3-2) to TRBJ2-7; D gene ambiguous. CDR3 length: 11 residues. The germline gives CDR1 LGHDT, CDR2 YNNKEL (reference sequence). V dropped 1 base and J dropped 7 bases, with 5 bases sitting between them. The CDR3 is CASSQAGEQYV. The DNA for the CDR3 is TGTGCCAGCAGCCAAGCAGGTGAGCAGTACGTC.

This clone was seen just once. The gene calls are TRBV14 and TRBJ2-1; D unresolved. Germline lookup yields CDR1 SGHDN and CDR2 FVKESK. Trimming cost V 4 bases and J 7 bases, with 11 bases left between them. The length of the CDR3 is 13 residues. The CDR3, as DNA: TGTGCCAGCAGCCTGATCCCCAGGAATGAGCAGTTCTTC. This sequence encodes CASSLIPRNEQFF.

V and J are TRBV10-3 and TRBJ2-3; the D gene is possibly TRBD1 (6 bases). This CDR3 is 16 amino acids long. From germline, CDR1 is ENHRY and CDR2 SYGVKD. The V end lost 6 bases, the J end lost 0 bases, and 16 bases lay between the germline ends. CDR3 loop: CAISSPQGASTDTQYF. The CDR3 DNA reads TGTGCCATCAGCTCCCCACAGGGAGCTAGCACAGATACGCAGTATTTT.